The 32 T cell receptor beta chains below were found in one sample sequenced in a study of lymphopenia after photon versus proton radiotherapy. Using immunoSEQ multiplex PCR, the repertoire was profiled, and TCRdb retains in-frame clones only, with some absent. The table lists roughly 67,000 clones, around 90% of them singletons. The material sequenced was peripheral blood, taken from a patient treated with photon-based radiotherapy. All receptors derive from a woman in her 70s with pancreatic cancer.

This chain connects TRBV14 to TRBJ2-6; tentative D call: TRBD2 (5 bases). Looked up from germline, CDR1 is SGHDN and CDR2 is FVKESK. This CDR3 has 18 residues. Trimming removed 1 base at V and 0 bases at J, with 13 bases between. Here the CDR3 reads CASSQAGEWYSGANVLTF. CDR3 nucleotide sequence: TGTGCCAGCAGCCAAGCTGGGGAGTGGTACTCTGGGGCCAACGTCCTGACTTTC.

The chain employs TRBV19 and TRBJ1-1; the D is unclear. CDR3 length: 15 residues. V was shortened by 5 bases and J by 1 base, with 14 bases between the two germline ends. Per the germline V gene, CDR1 is LNHDA and CDR2 is SQIVND (reference sequence). As DNA, the CDR3 is TGTGCCAGTAGTTCAGTGGGCAGGCCGAACACTGAAGCTTTCTTT. Its translation: CASSSVGRPNTEAFF.

The chain couples TRBV5-6 to TRBJ1-2, with TRBD1 as a possible D gene (5 bases). V dropped 0 bases and J dropped 2 bases, with 11 bases sitting between them. The length of the CDR3 is 15 residues. Germline loops: CDR1 SGHDT, CDR2 YYEEEE. CDR3 coding DNA: TGTGCCAGCAGCTTGGCTTTGGGGCAGAACTATGGCTACACCTTC. It yields the protein CASSLALGQNYGYTF.

The chain recombines TRBV11-3 with TRBJ2-1, with D uncertain. The CDR3 totals 13 residues. Germline CDR1 reads SGHNT; CDR2 reads YENEEA. V gave up 5 bases and J gave up 5 bases, with 10 bases separating them. CDR3 protein: CASSQTDDNEQFF. In DNA, the CDR3 is TGTGCCAGCAGCCAAACTGATGACAATGAGCAGTTCTTC.

In this sample, this clone turned up once. The gene calls are TRBV5-4 and TRBJ2-3; 10 bases fit TRBD2. Germline V CDR1 and CDR2: SGHNT, YYREEE (reference sequence). Trimming removed 3 bases from V and 4 bases from J; junction bases left unmatched: 8. The CDR3 sequence is 16 residues long. The CDR3 nucleotides are TGTGCCAGCAGCTCGGTAGCGGGAGGTTGGTCAGATACGCAGTATTTT. Its translation: CASSSVAGGWSDTQYF.

The chain carries TRBV2 and TRBJ2-6; 8 nucleotides match TRBD1. The CDR3 is made up of 17 amino acids. The germline V gene encodes CDR1 SNHLY and CDR2 FYNNEI. Trimming cost V 4 bases and J 0 bases; bases outside gene matches: 5. The CDR3 DNA reads as TGTGCCAGCAGTGCAGGGGGCGCTTACTCTGGGGCCAACGTCCTGACTTTC. Translating gives CASSAGGAYSGANVLTF.

The chain combines TRBV13 with TRBJ2-7; 9 nucleotides agree with TRBD2. The CDR3 runs 13 residues. Germline CDR1 and CDR2: PRHDT and FYEKMQ (reference sequence). The ends lost 3 bases at V and 10 bases at J; junction bases unmatched: 7. The CDR3 coding sequence is TGTGCCAGCAGCTTGGATAGGACTAGCGCACAGTACTTC. It translates to CASSLDRTSAQYF.

The chain has TRBV14 and TRBJ2-1, with 8 bases aligning to TRBD2. After removal of 1 base from V and 8 bases from J, the junction contained 10 bases not matched to a gene. CDR3 length equals 16 residues. Germline V gene lookup returns CDR1 SGHDN and CDR2 FVKESK. The CDR3: CASSQGLASGLDEQFF. The CDR3 DNA follows: TGTGCCAGCAGCCAAGGGTTGGCTAGCGGGCTGGATGAGCAGTTCTTC.

The J gene is TRBJ2-7, the V gene TRBV4-2, with 8 bases identical to TRBD1. The CDR3 runs to 15 residues. V shed 3 bases, J shed 0 bases, and the junction held 4 bases outside the gene matches. Germline assignment: CDR1 LGHNA and CDR2 YNFKEQ. The CDR3 region has the DNA TGTGCCAGCAGCCATTACGGACAGGGCTCCTACGAGCAGTACTTC. Protein product: CASSHYGQGSYEQYF.

The chain carries TRBV7-9 and TRBJ2-1, with TRBD1 as a possible D gene (5 bases). The CDR3 is made up of 15 amino acids. Germline values: CDR1 SEHNR, CDR2 FQNEAQ (reference sequence). V lost 3 bases and J 9 bases, leaving 18 bases between the germline ends. The CDR3 region is CASSFPGYGKGEQFF. For the CDR3, the DNA is TGTGCCAGCAGCTTTCCAGGGTACGGTAAGGGTGAGCAGTTCTTC. The entire variable domain, with the rest obtained from reference TRBV7-9 and TRBJ2-1, is as follows: DTGVSQNPRHKITKRGQNVTFRCDPISEHNRLYWYRQTLGQGPEFLTYFQNEAQLEKSRLLSDRFSAERPKGSFSTLEIQRTEQGDSAMYLCASSFPGYGKGEQFFGPGTRLTVL.

J is TRBJ1-4 and V is TRBV18; 8 nucleotides agree with TRBD1. J gave up 6 bases and V 0 bases, and 3 bases lay outside the gene matches. Germline values: CDR1 KGHSH, CDR2 LQKENI. The CDR3 spans 15 residues. In DNA form, the CDR3 reads TGTGCCAGCTCACCACCACGGACAGGGTATGAAAAACTGTTTTTT. Amino acids: CASSPPRTGYEKLFF.

V gene TRBV29-1 combines with J gene TRBJ1-1; no firm D call. The CDR3 consists of 12 residues. Between the trimmed V and J ends, which lost 5 bases and 1 base, there was a span of 8 bases. The germline V gene has CDR1 SQVTM and CDR2 ANQGSEA. The CDR3 is CSVSRQNTEAFF. CDR3 in DNA: TGCAGCGTTAGCAGGCAGAACACTGAAGCTTTCTTT.

The chain joins TRBV27 to TRBJ2-4; D perhaps matches TRBD1 (6 bases). The V gene lost 1 base and the J gene lost 6 bases, with 10 bases spanning the gap. Germline V CDR1 and CDR2: MNHEY, SMNVEV (reference sequence). This CDR3 is 14 amino acids long. Here the CDR3 reads CASSLWGRSNIQYF. In DNA form, the CDR3 reads TGTGCCAGCAGTTTATGGGGGCGTTCAAACATTCAGTACTTC.

The chain couples TRBV29-1 to TRBJ2-7, with unresolved D. This CDR3 has 13 residues. V lost 4 bases and J lost 3, with 13 bases in between. The germline gives CDR1 SQVTM, CDR2 ANQGSEA. CDR3 coding DNA: TGCAGCGTTGTAACGGGTGTGAGCTACGAGCAGTACTTC. This translates into CSVVTGVSYEQYF.

V usage is TRBV6-5 and J usage is TRBJ1-2; weak D call: TRBD1 (6 bases). V was trimmed by 6 bases and J by 2 bases, leaving 13 bases between them. Germline assignment: CDR1 MNHEY and CDR2 SVGAGI. There are 14 residues in the CDR3. The chain's CDR3 is CASRPRGGNYGYTF. In DNA, the CDR3 is TGTGCCAGCAGACCAAGGGGGGGCAACTATGGCTACACCTTC.

This chain joins TRBV4-3 and TRBJ2-3; TRBD2 agrees at 14 bases. Germline loops: CDR1 LGHNA, CDR2 YSLEER. The J segment lost 1 base and the V segment lost 3 bases, leaving 6 bases of the junction unmatched. This CDR3 has 18 amino acids. In DNA, the CDR3 is TGCGCCAGCAGCCAGAGACTAGCGGGAGGGTCGGGCACAGATACGCAGTATTTT. Protein: CASSQRLAGGSGTDTQYF.

The chain joins TRBV6-6 to TRBJ2-7, with D perhaps matching TRBD1 (6 bases). Germline V gene sequence: CDR1 MNHNY, CDR2 SVGAGI (reference sequence). The CDR3 runs 14 residues. V lost 2 bases to trimming and J lost 4 bases, with 12 bases between them. The CDR3, as DNA: TGTGCCAGCAGTTACGGTGGGACACTTTACGAGCAGTACTTC. This codes for CASSYGGTLYEQYF.

V is TRBV7-9 and J is TRBJ2-1, with D possibly TRBD2 on 5 matching bases. V shed 5 bases and J shed 5 bases, with 22 bases lying between them. CDR3 length: 17 amino acids. The germline V gene has CDR1 SEHNR and CDR2 FQNEAQ (reference sequence). The CDR3 sequence is CASSPIPGSLPDNEQFF. The DNA for the CDR3 is TGTGCCAGCAGCCCAATTCCGGGGTCTCTACCTGACAATGAGCAGTTCTTC.

This clone occurred once. The V call is TRBV4-1, the J call TRBJ2-1, with TRBD2 as a possible D gene (6 bases). Germline loops: CDR1 MGHRA, CDR2 YSYEKL. The V end was cut by 4 bases, the J end by 1 base, with 11 bases between. The CDR3 consists of 15 residues. The CDR3 DNA is TGCGCCAGCAGCCCACGGGAGCGGTCCTACAATGAGCAGTTCTTC. The encoded protein is CASSPRERSYNEQFF.

The chain joins TRBV28 to TRBJ1-1; perhaps TRBD1 as D (6 bases). This CDR3 has 13 amino acids. The germline V and J ends were trimmed by 3 bases and 8 bases, with 13 bases remaining between them. Per germline, CDR1 MDHEN and CDR2 SYDVKM. CDR3 protein: CASSLRGSQEAFF. For the CDR3, the DNA is TGTGCCAGCAGTTTGAGGGGGAGCCAGGAAGCTTTCTTT.

About this clone: The same CDR3 arises from other DNA sequences in this sample as well. The gene calls are TRBV2 and TRBJ1-1; 8 nucleotides line up with TRBD1. Unmatched junction bases numbered 2, after V lost 6 bases and J lost 2 bases. This CDR3 is 13 amino acids long. The germline V gene encodes CDR1 SNHLY and CDR2 FYNNEI. This CDR3 is CASRTGVNTEAFF. CDR3 DNA sequence: TGTGCCAGCAGGACAGGGGTCAACACTGAAGCTTTCTTT.

The V gene is TRBV4-1, the J gene TRBJ2-4; D not resolved. CDR1 and CDR2 from the germline V gene are MGHRA and YSYEKL. This CDR3 has 14 residues. V was pared by 3 bases and J by 1 base, with 7 bases between. CDR3 in DNA: TGCGCCAGCAGCCACCCCGCGGCCAAAAACATTCAGTACTTC. It is translated as CASSHPAAKNIQYF.

The chain has TRBV11-2 and TRBJ2-7, with D possibly TRBD2 on 6 matching bases. V was pared by 6 bases and J by 5 bases, with 20 bases between. CDR3 size: 15 residues. Germline V gene lookup returns CDR1 SGHAT and CDR2 FQNNGV. Written as DNA, the CDR3 is TGTGCCAGCAGGGGTTGGGGTCGCGGGATCAACGAGCAGTACTTC. Translated, it gives CASRGWGRGINEQYF.

The sample holds one count of this clone. The V call is TRBV5-6, the J call TRBJ2-5; no clear D. This CDR3 has 16 residues. Trimming removed 4 bases at V and 4 bases at J, with 20 bases between. CDR1 is SGHDT and CDR2 is YYEEEE in the germline V gene. The CDR3 is CASSPAIMGLGETQYF. CDR3 DNA sequence: TGTGCCAGCAGCCCCGCCATAATGGGGTTGGGAGAGACCCAGTACTTC.

As concerns this clone: The identical CDR3 is also encoded by other nucleotide sequences in the sample. As DNA, the CDR3 is TGTGCCAGCAGCTCCGGGACAGGGGGCAGGGAGACCCAGTACTTC. Amino acids: CASSSGTGGRETQYF. This rearrangement joins TRBV7-9 to TRBJ2-5; 12 nucleotides match TRBD1. In germline, CDR1 is SEHNR, CDR2 FQNEAQ (reference sequence). The CDR3 sequence is 15 residues long. With V trimmed by 4 bases and J by 5 bases, 5 bases remained unmatched.

This CDR3 reads CASSRGRGGSGNTIYF. In DNA form, the CDR3 reads TGTGCCAGCTCACGCGGGCGAGGGGGATCTGGAAACACCATATATTTT. This chain joins TRBV18 and TRBJ1-3; D perhaps matches TRBD1 (6 bases). CDR3 size: 16 residues. Germline V gene lookup returns CDR1 KGHSH and CDR2 LQKENI. V was trimmed by 4 bases and J by 1 base, leaving 14 bases between them.

The chain uses TRBV5-1 and TRBJ2-1, with 10 bases fitting TRBD2. Germline-derived CDR1 and CDR2 are SGHRS and YFSETQ. The CDR3 contains 14 residues. V trimming: 4 bases; J trimming: 7 bases; junction bases outside the gene matches: 5. The DNA of the CDR3 is TGCGCCAGCAGCATCGGGACTAGCGTTAATGAGCAGTTCTTC. Protein product: CASSIGTSVNEQFF.

This clone was seen once. The chain joins TRBV5-1 to TRBJ1-3; D possibly corresponds to TRBD1 (6 bases). The CDR3 is 16 amino acids. With 0 bases removed from V and 3 bases from J, the gap between germline ends came to 13 bases. Germline loops: CDR1 SGHRS, CDR2 YFSETQ. CDR3 bases: TGCGCCAGCAGCTTGGCCGGGACACAACTTGGAAACACCATATATTTT. It is translated as CASSLAGTQLGNTIYF.

The rearrangement uses TRBV10-3 and TRBJ2-5; possibly TRBD2 for D (5 bases). Per the germline V gene, CDR1 is ENHRY and CDR2 is SYGVKD. The CDR3 extends over 13 amino acids. V lost 4 bases, J lost 5 bases, and 11 bases lay in between. CDR3: CAISARERETQYF. The DNA for the CDR3 is TGTGCCATCAGTGCGAGGGAGAGGGAGACCCAGTACTTC.

The chain recombines TRBV29-1 with TRBJ1-1, with 9 bases identical to TRBD1. The CDR3 runs to 16 residues. Germline V gives CDR1 SQVTM, CDR2 ANQGSEA. The junction had 13 bases not matched to a gene; V was cut back by 8 bases and J by 0 bases. The CDR3 DNA is TGCAGCTATCATCGGACAGGGGCTACCTTGAACACTGAAGCTTTCTTT. Protein: CSYHRTGATLNTEAFF.

This chain links TRBV19 with TRBJ1-3; 7 bases are shared with TRBD1. The CDR3 is made up of 14 amino acids. The V and J ends lost 6 bases and 2 bases, in that order; junction bases with no gene match: 4. Germline CDR1 reads LNHDA; CDR2 reads SQIVND (reference sequence). The CDR3 sequence is CASSQQGTGNTIYF. The DNA of the CDR3 is TGTGCCAGTAGCCAACAGGGGACTGGAAACACCATATATTTT.

The chain recombines TRBV18 with TRBJ2-7, with D perhaps matching TRBD2 (6 bases). The CDR3 length is 17 residues. V was trimmed by 2 bases and J by 2 bases, leaving 19 bases between them. Germline loops: CDR1 KGHSH, CDR2 LQKENI. The CDR3 DNA reads as TGTGCCAGCTCACCAGCTCCCGGGACTCTTGAGGCCTACGAGCAGTACTTC. Protein product: CASSPAPGTLEAYEQYF.